One sample yielded the 18 T cell receptor beta chains listed below, sequenced in a study of OX40 agonist ivuxolimab in advanced cancers. Clones were sequenced by immunoSEQ multiplex PCR, and TCRdb holds only the in-frame ones, with some missing. The sample comprises about 69,000 clones, about 89% of which are singletons, and under 4.5% rests with the top ten. The sample was CD4+ or CD8+ T cells sorted from blood, taken in a trial of the OX40 agonist ivuxolimab. These receptors all come from an adult with an advanced solid tumor such as melanoma, head and neck, liver or kidney cancer.

On this clone: A junction end diverges from the germline sequence, so it may reflect a read error. The CDR3 region has the DNA TGTGCCAGCAGCCTAGCGGGTCCCTACAATGAGCAGTTCTTC. Encoded protein: CASSLAGPYNEQFF. The chain has TRBV7-9 and TRBJ2-1; 8 bases match TRBD2. The CDR3 spans 14 residues. Germline V gene lookup returns CDR1 SEHNR and CDR2 FQNEAQ (reference sequence).

The chain links TRBV5-1 to TRBJ1-1; D may be TRBD1 (6 bases). CDR3 length: 17 residues. V gave up 4 bases and J gave up 5 bases, with 24 bases separating them. The germline gives CDR1 SGHRS, CDR2 YFSETQ. CDR3 nucleotide sequence: TGCGCCAGCAGCGTGGGATGGGGGGCTCGGGTGAGGACTGAAGCTTTCTTT. It is translated as CASSVGWGARVRTEAFF.

The V and J genes are TRBV4-1 and TRBJ2-2; TRBD2 aligns across 11 bases. The CDR3 has 18 amino acids. Germline loops: CDR1 MGHRA, CDR2 YSYEKL. The J segment lost 1 base and the V segment lost 4 bases, leaving 8 bases of the junction unmatched. The CDR3 bases are TGCGCCAGCAGCCGGGAAACCGGGACTAGCGGGAACACCGGGGAGCTGTTTTTT. It codes for CASSRETGTSGNTGELFF.

The rearrangement uses TRBV29-1 and TRBJ2-2; D possibly corresponds to TRBD2 (7 bases). Between the trimmed V and J ends, which lost 4 bases and 5 bases, there was a span of 17 bases. CDR1 is SQVTM, CDR2 ANQGSEA, per germline. The CDR3 loop spans 15 amino acids. The CDR3 region is CSVGPAGARTGELFF. The CDR3 nucleotides are TGCAGCGTTGGCCCCGCGGGGGCAAGAACCGGGGAGCTGTTTTTT.

This clone was recorded a few times. The CDR3 protein is CASSLTEAFGELFF. CDR3 sequence (DNA): TGTGCCAGCAGCTTAACAGAAGCTTTCGGGGAGCTGTTTTTT. The V call is TRBV7-9, the J call TRBJ2-2, with no clear D. Trimming shortened V by 2 bases and J by 7 bases, and 11 bases separated the two germline ends. The CDR3 contains 14 residues. CDR1 is SEHNR, CDR2 FQNEAQ, per germline (reference sequence). Complete variable domain (other parts from reference TRBV7-9 and TRBJ2-2): DTGVSQNPRHKITKRGQNVTFRCDPISEHNRLYWYRQTLGQGPEFLTYFQNEAQLEKSRLLSDRFSAERPKGSFSTLEIQRTEQGDSAMYLCASSLTEAFGELFFGEGSRLTVL.

The rearrangement links TRBV5-1 to TRBJ2-7, with 7 bases identical to TRBD2. CDR3 size: 14 residues. V gave up 2 bases and J gave up 6 bases; unmatched junction bases: 8. Germline CDR1 and CDR2: SGHRS and YFSETQ. CDR3 nucleotide sequence: TGCGCCAGCAGCTTCGGGACTGGGAGGGCCGAGCAGTACTTC. Its protein is CASSFGTGRAEQYF.

The CDR3 protein is CASRNGGSYNSPLHF. CDR3 coding DNA: TGTGCCAGCAGGAACGGGGGATCCTATAATTCACCCCTCCACTTT. The genes are TRBV27 and TRBJ1-6, with D possibly matching TRBD1 (5 bases). The CDR3 covers 15 residues. Trimming removed 6 bases from V and 1 base from J, with 10 bases in between. Germline-derived CDR1 and CDR2 are MNHEY and SMNVEV (reference sequence).

This chain uses TRBV5-1 with TRBJ1-1, with 10 bases identical to TRBD1. CDR3 length: 15 residues. The V and J ends lost 3 bases and 6 bases, in that order; junction bases with no gene match: 8. Germline loops: CDR1 SGHRS, CDR2 YFSETQ. The chain's CDR3 is CASSSRTGGIAEAFF. As DNA, the CDR3 is TGCGCCAGCAGCTCCCGGACAGGGGGAATCGCTGAAGCTTTCTTT.

J is TRBJ2-7 and V is TRBV4-2; perhaps TRBD2 as D (6 bases). The length of the CDR3 is 14 residues. Germline values: CDR1 LGHNA, CDR2 YNFKEQ. V was clipped by 4 bases and J by 5 bases, with 15 bases between them. For the CDR3, the DNA is TGTGCCAGCAGCCGAACGGGGGACGCGGACGAGCAGTACTTC. Amino acids: CASSRTGDADEQYF.

The chain carries TRBV5-1 and TRBJ2-6; TRBD1 matches 7 bases. This CDR3 contains 17 residues. Germline CDR1 is SGHRS and CDR2 is YFSETQ. Trimming took 1 base from V and 3 from J; bases not matched to a gene: 7. CDR3 in DNA: TGCGCCAGCAGCTTGAACAGGGGCCTCTTTGGGGCCAACGTCCTGACTTTC. This sequence encodes CASSLNRGLFGANVLTF.

This clone occurred once. The chain recombines TRBV2 with TRBJ2-1; D is unresolved. V lost 3 bases, J lost 12 bases, and 9 bases lay in between. The germline V gene encodes CDR1 SNHLY and CDR2 FYNNEI. This CDR3 contains 11 residues. The CDR3 spells CASSDRIRQFF. As DNA, the CDR3 is TGTGCCAGCAGTGACCGGATCCGGCAGTTCTTC.

This chain connects TRBV14 to TRBJ2-2; D might be TRBD2 (7 bases). The V gene lost 4 bases and the J gene lost 5 bases, with 20 bases spanning the gap. This CDR3 is 17 amino acids long. CDR1 and CDR2 (germline): SGHDN, FVKESK. The CDR3 nucleotides read TGTGCCAGCAGCCCAACTACAGGGCTGCGGGGGACCGGGGAGCTGTTTTTT. It codes for CASSPTTGLRGTGELFF.

CDR3 DNA: TGTGCCAGCAGCGTAACAGCGACTAGCACAGATACGCAGTATTTT. It specifies CASSVTATSTDTQYF. The chain joins TRBV9 to TRBJ2-3; D is undetermined. V lost 1 base and J lost 0, with 9 bases in between. Germline CDR1 and CDR2: SGDLS and YYNGEE. CDR3 length: 15 amino acids.

J is TRBJ2-1 and V is TRBV19; D is uncertain. Looked up from germline, CDR1 is LNHDA and CDR2 is SQIVND (reference sequence). V was pared by 5 bases and J by 5 bases, with 13 bases between. This CDR3 is 14 amino acids long. CDR3 sequence reads: CASSFSTRDNEQFF. CDR3 bases: TGTGCCAGTAGTTTCTCTACCCGGGACAATGAGCAGTTCTTC.

V usage is TRBV7-2 and J usage is TRBJ1-4; D perhaps matches TRBD1 (5 bases). In germline, CDR1 is SGHTA, CDR2 FQGNSA. The germline V and J ends were trimmed by 4 bases and 4 bases, with 13 bases remaining between them. The CDR3 covers 15 residues. The CDR3 loop is CASSSRGLSNEKLFF. Written as DNA, the CDR3 is TGTGCCAGCAGCTCCCGGGGCCTAAGTAATGAAAAACTGTTTTTT.

This sequence joins TRBV6-1 and TRBJ2-7, with D possibly TRBD1 on 6 matching bases. The V gene's germline CDR1 is MNHNS and CDR2 SASEGT. This CDR3 comprises 14 residues. Trimming removed 2 bases from V and 1 base from J, with 9 bases in between. The CDR3 sequence: CASSERGQSYEQYF. CDR3 coding DNA: TGTGCCAGCAGTGAAAGAGGACAGTCCTACGAGCAGTACTTC.

The V gene is TRBV11-2, the J gene TRBJ2-3; TRBD2 aligns across 11 bases. Germline CDR1 reads SGHAT; CDR2 reads FQNNGV. J lost 3 bases, V lost 2 bases, and 4 bases had no gene match. The CDR3 covers 16 residues. The CDR3 sequence is CASSLTSGSRTDTQYF. DNA of the CDR3: TGTGCCAGCAGCTTAACTAGCGGGAGTAGAACAGATACGCAGTATTTT. Complete variable domain (other parts from reference TRBV11-2 and TRBJ2-3): EAGVAQSPRYKIIEKRQSVAFWCNPISGHATLYWYQQILGQGPKLLIQFQNNGVVDDSQLPKDRFSAERLKGVDSTLKIQPAKLEDSAVYLCASSLTSGSRTDTQYFGPGTRLTVL.

Concerning this clone itself: The sample carries other DNA sequences with the same CDR3. This chain uses TRBV6-5 with TRBJ2-7; D is possibly TRBD1 (5 bases). Germline assignment: CDR1 MNHEY and CDR2 SVGAGI. The V gene lost 6 bases and the J gene lost 4 bases, with 13 bases spanning the gap. The length of the CDR3 is 13 residues. The CDR3 region has the DNA TGTGCCAGCAGCTACGACAGACAATACGAGCAGTACTTC. The encoded protein is CASSYDRQYEQYF.